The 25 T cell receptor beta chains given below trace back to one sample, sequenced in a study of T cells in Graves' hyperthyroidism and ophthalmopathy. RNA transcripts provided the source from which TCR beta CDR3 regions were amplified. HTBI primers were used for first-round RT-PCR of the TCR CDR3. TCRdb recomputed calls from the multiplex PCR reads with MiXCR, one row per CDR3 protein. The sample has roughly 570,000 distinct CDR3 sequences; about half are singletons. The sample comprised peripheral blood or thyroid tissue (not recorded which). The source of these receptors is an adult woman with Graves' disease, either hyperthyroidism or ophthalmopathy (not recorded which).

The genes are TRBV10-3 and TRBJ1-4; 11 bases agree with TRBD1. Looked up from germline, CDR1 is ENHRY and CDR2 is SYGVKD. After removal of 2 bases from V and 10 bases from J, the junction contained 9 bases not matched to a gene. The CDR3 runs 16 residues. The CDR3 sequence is CAISEGTGGSFGKLFF. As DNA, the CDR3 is TGTGCCATCAGTGAGGGGACAGGGGGAAGTTTTGGAAAACTGTTTTTT.

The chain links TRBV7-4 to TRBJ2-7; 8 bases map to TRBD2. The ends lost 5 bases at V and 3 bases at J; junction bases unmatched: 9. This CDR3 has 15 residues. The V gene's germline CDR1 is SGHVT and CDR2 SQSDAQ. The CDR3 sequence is CASSPRLAGNYEQYF. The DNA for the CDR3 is TGTGCCAGCAGCCCCCGGCTAGCGGGTAACTACGAGCAGTACTTC. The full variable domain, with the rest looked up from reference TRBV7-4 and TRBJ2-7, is GAGVSQSPRYKVAKRGRDVALRCDSISGHVTLYWYRQTLGQGSEVLTYSQSDAQRDKSGRPSGRFSAERPERSVSTLKIQRTEQGDSAVYLCASSPRLAGNYEQYFGPGTRLTVT.

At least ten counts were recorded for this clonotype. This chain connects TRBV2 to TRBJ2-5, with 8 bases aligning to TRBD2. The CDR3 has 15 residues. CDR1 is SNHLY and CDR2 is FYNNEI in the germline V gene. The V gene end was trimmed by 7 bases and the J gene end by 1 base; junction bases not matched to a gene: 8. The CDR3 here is CASTRVAGSQETQYF. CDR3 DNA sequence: TGTGCCAGCACGAGGGTAGCGGGATCCCAAGAGACCCAGTACTTC.

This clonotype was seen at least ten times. CDR3 in amino acids: CASHFLGAANTGELFF. The DNA of the CDR3 is TGTGCCAGTCACTTTTTGGGGGCCGCGAACACCGGGGAGCTGTTTTTT. V usage is TRBV19 and J usage is TRBJ2-2; D perhaps matches TRBD1 (6 bases). V lost 8 bases to trimming and J lost 0 bases, with 16 bases between them. The CDR3 totals 16 residues. CDR1 and CDR2 from the germline V gene are LNHDA and SQIVND (reference sequence).

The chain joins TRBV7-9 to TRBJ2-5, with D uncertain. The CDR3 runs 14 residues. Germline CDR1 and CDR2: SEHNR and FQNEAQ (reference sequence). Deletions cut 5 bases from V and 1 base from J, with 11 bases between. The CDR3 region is CASSPPMRQETQYF. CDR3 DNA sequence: TGTGCCAGCAGCCCCCCAATGCGCCAAGAGACCCAGTACTTC.

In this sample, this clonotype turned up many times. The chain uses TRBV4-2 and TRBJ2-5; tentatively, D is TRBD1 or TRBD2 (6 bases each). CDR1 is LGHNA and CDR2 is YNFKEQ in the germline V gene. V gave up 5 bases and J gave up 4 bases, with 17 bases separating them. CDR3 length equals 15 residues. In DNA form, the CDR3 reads TGTGCCAGCAGCACCCGGAGGGGGTTGGGAGAGACCCAGTACTTC. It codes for CASSTRRGLGETQYF.

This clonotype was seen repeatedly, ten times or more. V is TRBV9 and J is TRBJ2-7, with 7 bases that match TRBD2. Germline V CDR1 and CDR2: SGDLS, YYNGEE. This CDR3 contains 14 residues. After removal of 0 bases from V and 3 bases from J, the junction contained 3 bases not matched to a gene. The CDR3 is CASSVGGGGYEQYF. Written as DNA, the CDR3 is TGTGCCAGCAGCGTAGGGGGGGGGGGCTACGAGCAGTACTTC.

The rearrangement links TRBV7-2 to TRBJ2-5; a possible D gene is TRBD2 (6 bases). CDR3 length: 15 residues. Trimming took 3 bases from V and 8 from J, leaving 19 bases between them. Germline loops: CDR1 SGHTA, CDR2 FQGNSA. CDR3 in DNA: TGTGCCAGCAGCTTGGCGATGGGACTGCAAAGTACCCAGTACTTC. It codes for CASSLAMGLQSTQYF.

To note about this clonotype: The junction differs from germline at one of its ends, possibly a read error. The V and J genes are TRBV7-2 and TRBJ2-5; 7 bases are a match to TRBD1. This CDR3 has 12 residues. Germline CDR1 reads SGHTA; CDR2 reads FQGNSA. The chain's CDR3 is CASSFQGQEMFF. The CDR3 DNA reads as TGTGCCAGCAGCTTTCAAGGACAGGAAATGTTCTTC.

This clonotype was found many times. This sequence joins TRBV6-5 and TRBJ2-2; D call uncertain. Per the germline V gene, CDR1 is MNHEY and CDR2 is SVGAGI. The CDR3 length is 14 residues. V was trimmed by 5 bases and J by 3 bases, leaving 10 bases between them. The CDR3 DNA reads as TGTGCCAGCAGTGACGACACACACACCGGGGAGCTGTTTTTT. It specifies CASSDDTHTGELFF.

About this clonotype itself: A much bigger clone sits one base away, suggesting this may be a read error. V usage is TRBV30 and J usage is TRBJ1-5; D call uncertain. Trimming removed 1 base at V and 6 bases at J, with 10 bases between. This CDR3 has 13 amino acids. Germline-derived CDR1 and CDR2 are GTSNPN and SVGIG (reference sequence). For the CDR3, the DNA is TGTGCCTGGAGTGAGAAGGTCTCTCAGCCCCAGCATTTT. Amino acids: CAWSEKVSQPQHF.

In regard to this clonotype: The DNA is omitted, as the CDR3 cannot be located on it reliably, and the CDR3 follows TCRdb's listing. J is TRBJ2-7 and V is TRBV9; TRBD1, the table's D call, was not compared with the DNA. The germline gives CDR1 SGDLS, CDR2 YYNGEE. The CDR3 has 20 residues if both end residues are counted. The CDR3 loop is CASSFYICSAKQGAGYEQYF.

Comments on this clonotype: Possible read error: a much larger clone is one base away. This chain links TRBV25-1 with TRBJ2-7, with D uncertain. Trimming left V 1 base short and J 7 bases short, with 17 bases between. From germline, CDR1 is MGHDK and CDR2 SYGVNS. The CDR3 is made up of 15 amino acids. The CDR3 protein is CASSESGRTYNEQYF. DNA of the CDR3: TGTGCCAGCAGTGAATCTGGAAGAACCTACAATGAGCAGTACTTC.

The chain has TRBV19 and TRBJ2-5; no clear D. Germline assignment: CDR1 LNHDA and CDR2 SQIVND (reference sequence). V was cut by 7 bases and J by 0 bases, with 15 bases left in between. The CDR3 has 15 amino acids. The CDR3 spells CASNSGSSNQETQYF. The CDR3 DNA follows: TGTGCCAGTAACTCGGGCAGTAGTAACCAAGAGACCCAGTACTTC. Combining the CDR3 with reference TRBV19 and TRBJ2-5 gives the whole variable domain DGGITQSPKYLFRKEGQNVTLSCEQNLNHDAMYWYRQDPGQGLRLIYYSQIVNDFQKGDIAEGYSVSREKKESFPLTVTSAQKNPTAFYLCASNSGSSNQETQYFGPGTRLLVL.

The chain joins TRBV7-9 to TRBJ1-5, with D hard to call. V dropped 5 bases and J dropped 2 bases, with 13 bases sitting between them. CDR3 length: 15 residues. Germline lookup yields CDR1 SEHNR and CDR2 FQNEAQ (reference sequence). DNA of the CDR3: TGTGCCAGCAGCGGAGGAGGACGGGGCAATCAGCCCCAGCATTTT. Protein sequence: CASSGGGRGNQPQHF.

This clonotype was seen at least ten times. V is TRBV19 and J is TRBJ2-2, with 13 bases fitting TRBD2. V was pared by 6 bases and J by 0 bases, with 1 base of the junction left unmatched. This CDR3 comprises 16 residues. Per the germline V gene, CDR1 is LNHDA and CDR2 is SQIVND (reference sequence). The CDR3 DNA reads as TGTGCCAGTAGGGGACTAGCGGGAACGAACACCGGGGAGCTGTTTTTT. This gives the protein CASRGLAGTNTGELFF.

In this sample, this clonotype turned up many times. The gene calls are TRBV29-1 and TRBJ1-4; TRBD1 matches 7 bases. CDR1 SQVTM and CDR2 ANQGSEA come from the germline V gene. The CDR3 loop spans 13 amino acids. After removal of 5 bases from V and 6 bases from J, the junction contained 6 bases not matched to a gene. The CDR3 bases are TGCAGCGTTTCAGGGGGGCCGGATGAAAAACTGTTTTTT. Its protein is CSVSGGPDEKLFF. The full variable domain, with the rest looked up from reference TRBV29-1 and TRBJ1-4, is SAVISQKPSRDICQRGTSLTIQCQVDSQVTMMFWYRQQPGQSLTLIATANQGSEATYESGFVIDKFPISRPNLTFSTLTVSNMSPEDSSIYLCSVSGGPDEKLFFGSGTQLSVL.

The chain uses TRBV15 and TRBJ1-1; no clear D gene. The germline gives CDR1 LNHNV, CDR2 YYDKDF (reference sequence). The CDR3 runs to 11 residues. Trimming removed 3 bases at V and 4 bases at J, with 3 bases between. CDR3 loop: CATSSSTEAFF. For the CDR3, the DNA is TGTGCCACCAGCAGCAGCACTGAAGCTTTCTTT.

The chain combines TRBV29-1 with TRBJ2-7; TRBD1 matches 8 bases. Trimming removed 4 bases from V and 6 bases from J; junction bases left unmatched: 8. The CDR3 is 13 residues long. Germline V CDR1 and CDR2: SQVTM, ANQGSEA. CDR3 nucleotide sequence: TGCAGCGTTGGGACAGGGAAGTCTATCGAGCAGTACTTC. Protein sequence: CSVGTGKSIEQYF.

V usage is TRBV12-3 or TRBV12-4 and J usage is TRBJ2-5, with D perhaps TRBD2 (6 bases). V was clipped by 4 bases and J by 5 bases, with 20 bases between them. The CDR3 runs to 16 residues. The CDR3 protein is CASSSSGLGFRETQYF. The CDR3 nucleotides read TGTGCCAGCAGTTCGTCGGGACTCGGCTTTCGGGAGACCCAGTACTTC.

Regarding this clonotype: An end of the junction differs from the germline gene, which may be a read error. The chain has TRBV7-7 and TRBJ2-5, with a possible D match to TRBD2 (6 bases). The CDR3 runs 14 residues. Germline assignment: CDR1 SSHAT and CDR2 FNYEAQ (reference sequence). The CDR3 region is CASSWGAGAETQYF. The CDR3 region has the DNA TGTGCTAGCAGCTGGGGAGCGGGCGCAGAGACCCAGTACTTC.

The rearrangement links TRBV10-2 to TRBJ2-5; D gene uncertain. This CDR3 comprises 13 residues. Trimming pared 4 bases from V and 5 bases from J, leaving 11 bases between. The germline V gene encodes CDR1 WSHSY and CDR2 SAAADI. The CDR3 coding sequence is TGCGCCAGCAGTGGGCCTAGAGTGGAGACCCAGTACTTC. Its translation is CASSGPRVETQYF.

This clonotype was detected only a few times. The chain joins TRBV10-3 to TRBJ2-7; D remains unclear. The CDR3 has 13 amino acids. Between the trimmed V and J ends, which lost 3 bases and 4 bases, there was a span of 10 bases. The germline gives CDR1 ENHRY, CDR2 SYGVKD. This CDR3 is CAISERTSYEQYF. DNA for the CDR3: TGTGCCATCAGTGAAAGAACTTCGTACGAGCAGTACTTC.

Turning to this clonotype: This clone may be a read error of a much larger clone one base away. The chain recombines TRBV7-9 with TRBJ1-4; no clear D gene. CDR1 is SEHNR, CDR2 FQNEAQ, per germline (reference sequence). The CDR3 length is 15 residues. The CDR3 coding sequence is TGTGCCAGCAGCTTTTTCGGTGCAACTAATGAAAAACTGCTTTTT. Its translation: CASSFFGATNEKLLF.

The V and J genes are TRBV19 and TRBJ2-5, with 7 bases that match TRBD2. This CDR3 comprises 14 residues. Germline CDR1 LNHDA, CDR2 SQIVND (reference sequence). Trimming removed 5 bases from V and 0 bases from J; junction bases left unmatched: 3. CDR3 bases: TGTGCCAGTAGTCCAGCGGGGCACCAAGAGACCCAGTACTTC. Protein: CASSPAGHQETQYF. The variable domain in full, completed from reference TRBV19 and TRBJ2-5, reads DGGITQSPKYLFRKEGQNVTLSCEQNLNHDAMYWYRQDPGQGLRLIYYSQIVNDFQKGDIAEGYSVSREKKESFPLTVTSAQKNPTAFYLCASSPAGHQETQYFGPGTRLLVL.